In its sample, the clone carrying this T cell receptor (beta chain) was seen a few times. For TCR beta libraries, about 1.9 micrograms of genomic DNA were obtained from cryopreserved PBMCs. This sample was included in a study of cytotoxic CD8 clonotypes in ibrutinib-treated CLL. Germline CDR1 and CDR2: LGHNA and YNFKEQ. V trimming: 1 base; J trimming: 2 bases; junction bases outside the gene matches: 4. This CDR3 region has 19 residues. Clones were read by immunoSEQ multiplex PCR, and TCRdb kept only the in-frame ones, dropping some. The sample lists some 200,000 clones, 60% to 80% occurring once. The source was PBMCs, collected after 12 months of ibrutinib treatment. The gene calls are TRBV4-2 and TRBJ2-6; 14 nucleotides match TRBD2. This clonotype was sampled from a human donor with chronic lymphocytic leukemia. Written as DNA, the CDR3 is TGTGCCAGCAGCCAAGGCTCGGGACTAGCGGGGGCTGGGGCCAACGTCCTGACTTTC. Amino acids: CASSQGSGLAGAGANVLTF.